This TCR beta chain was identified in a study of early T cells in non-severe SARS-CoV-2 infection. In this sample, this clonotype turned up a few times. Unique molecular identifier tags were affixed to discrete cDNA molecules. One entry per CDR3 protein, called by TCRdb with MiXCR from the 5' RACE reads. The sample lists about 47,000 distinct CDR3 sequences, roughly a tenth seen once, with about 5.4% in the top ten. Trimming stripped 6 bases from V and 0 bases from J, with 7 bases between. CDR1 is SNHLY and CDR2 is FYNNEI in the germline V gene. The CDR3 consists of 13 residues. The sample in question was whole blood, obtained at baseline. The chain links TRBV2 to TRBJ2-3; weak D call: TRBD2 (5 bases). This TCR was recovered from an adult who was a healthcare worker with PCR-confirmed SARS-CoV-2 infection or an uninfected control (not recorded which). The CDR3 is CASRRDSTDTQYF. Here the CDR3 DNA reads TGTGCCAGCAGGAGGGATAGCACAGATACGCAGTATTTT.